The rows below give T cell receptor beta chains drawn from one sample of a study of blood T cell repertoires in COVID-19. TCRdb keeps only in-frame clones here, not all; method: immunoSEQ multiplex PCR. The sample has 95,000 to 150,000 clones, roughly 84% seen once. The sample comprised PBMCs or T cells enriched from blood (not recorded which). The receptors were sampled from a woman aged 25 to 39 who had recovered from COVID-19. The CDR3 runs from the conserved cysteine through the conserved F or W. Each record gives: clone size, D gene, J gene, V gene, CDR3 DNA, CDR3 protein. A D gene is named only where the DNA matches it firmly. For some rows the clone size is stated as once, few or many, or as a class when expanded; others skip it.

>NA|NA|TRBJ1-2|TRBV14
TGTGCCAGCAGCCAAGATCGGGACAACGGCTACACCTTC
CASSQDRDNGYTF
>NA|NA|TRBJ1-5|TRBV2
TGTGCCAGCAGCAAAGACGGAGCCCGTCAGCCCCAGCATTTT
CASSKDGARQPQHF
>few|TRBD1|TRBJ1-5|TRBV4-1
TGCGCCAGCAGCCCCCCCTGGGGACAGCTTAATCAGCCCCAGCATTTT
CASSPPWGQLNQPQHF
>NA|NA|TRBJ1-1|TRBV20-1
TGCAGTGCTAGACAGAATCATGAAGCTTTCTTT
CSARQNHEAFF
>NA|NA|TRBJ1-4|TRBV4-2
TGTGCCAGCAGCTCAGGGGAGGGTGATACTGAAAAACTGTTTTTT
CASSSGEGDTEKLFF
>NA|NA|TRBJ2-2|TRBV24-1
TGTGCCACCAGTGGGAGGGACTCCTCGGGCGGCCTTCGAAGCACCGGGGAGCTGTTTTTT
CATSGRDSSGGLRSTGELFF
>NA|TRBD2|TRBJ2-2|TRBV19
TGTGCCAGTAGTATAGTAGTAGCGGGGATAAACACCGGGGAGCTGTTTTTT
CASSIVVAGINTGELFF
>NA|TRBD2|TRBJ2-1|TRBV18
TGTGCCAGCTCCCGCATCGGCAGCGGGAGGGCGGGGAATGAGCAGTTCTTC
CASSRIGSGRAGNEQFF
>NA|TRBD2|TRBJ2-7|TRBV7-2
TGTGCCAGCAGCTCGAGGACTAGCGGCTACGAGCAGTACTTC
CASSSRTSGYEQYF
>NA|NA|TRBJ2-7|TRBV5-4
TGTGCCAGCAGCCACGCCAACTTGGAGCAGTACTTC
CASSHANLEQYF
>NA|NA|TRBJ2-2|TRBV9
TGTGCCAGCAGCGTAGATCCATACACCGGGGAGCTGTTTTTT
CASSVDPYTGELFF
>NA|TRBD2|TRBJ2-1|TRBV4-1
TGCGCCAGCAGCCAAGCCTCAGGACTAGCGGCCTACAATGAGCAGTTCTTC
CASSQASGLAAYNEQFF
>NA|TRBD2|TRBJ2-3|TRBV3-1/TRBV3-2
TGTGCCAGCAGCTTCCAAACGGGGGGTGGCACAGATACGCAGTATTTT
CASSFQTGGGTDTQYF
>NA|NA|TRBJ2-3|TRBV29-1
TGCAGCGTTGAAGACGAGGGTGGTCATTATAGCACAGATACGCAGTATTTT
CSVEDEGGHYSTDTQYF
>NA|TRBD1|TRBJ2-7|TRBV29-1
TGCAGCGTTGTTGAAAGGACAGGGGTCACCGAGCAGTACTTC
CSVVERTGVTEQYF
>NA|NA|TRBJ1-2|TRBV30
TGTGCCTGGAGCGCAGGACAGCAAGGCTATGGCTACACCTTC
CAWSAGQQGYGYTF
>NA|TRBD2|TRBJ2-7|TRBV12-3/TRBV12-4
TGTGCCAGCAGTTGGGGGGGCGAGCAGTACTTC
CASSWGGEQYF
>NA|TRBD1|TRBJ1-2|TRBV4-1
TGCGCCAGCAGCCAAGATCCCGGGACAGGGTACGGCTACACCTTC
CASSQDPGTGYGYTF
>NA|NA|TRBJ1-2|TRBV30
TGTGCCTGGAGTCCACACAATGGGGCGCGTGGCTATGGCTACACCTTC
CAWSPHNGARGYGYTF
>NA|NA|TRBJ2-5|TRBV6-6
TGTGCCAGCAGTTACTCGAGGGGGAGTCAAGAGACCCAGTACTTC
CASSYSRGSQETQYF
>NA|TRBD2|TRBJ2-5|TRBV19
TGTGCCAGTAGCCGGGGGGACTACCAAGAGACCCAGTACTTC
CASSRGDYQETQYF
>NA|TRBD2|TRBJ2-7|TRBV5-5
TGTGCCAGCAGCTTGGTAGCGGGAGCCTACGAGCAGTACTTC
CASSLVAGAYEQYF
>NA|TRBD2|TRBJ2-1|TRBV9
TGTGCCAGCAGCGGACGGGAGGGTCATGAGCAGTTCTTC
CASSGREGHEQFF
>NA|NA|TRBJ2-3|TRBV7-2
TGTGCCGTCCCTTTCGGCGGGGCTAGCACAGATACGCAGTATTTT
CAVPFGGASTDTQYF
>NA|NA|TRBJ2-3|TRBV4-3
TGCGCCAGCAGCCAAGATTGGTTGGGAGGCACCGCAGATACGCAGTATTTT
CASSQDWLGGTADTQYF
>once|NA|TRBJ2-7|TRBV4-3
TGCGCCAGCAGCCAAGGCTGGCGGGGCTCCTACGAGCAGTACTTC
CASSQGWRGSYEQYF
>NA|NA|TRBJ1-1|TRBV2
TGTGCCAGCACCCAGGGTTTATGGATGAACACTGAAGCTTTCTTT
CASTQGLWMNTEAFF
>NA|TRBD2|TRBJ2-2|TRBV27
TGTGCCAGCAGTACCATCCCGGGACTAGCGGCGAACACCGGGGAGCTGTTTTTT
CASSTIPGLAANTGELFF
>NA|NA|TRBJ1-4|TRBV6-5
TGTGCCAGCAGGCCCGACAGTGCAACTAATGAAAAACTGTTTTTT
CASRPDSATNEKLFF
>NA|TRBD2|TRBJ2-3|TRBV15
TGTGCCACCAGACTCGGGGGGGCTGACACAGATACGCAGTATTTT
CATRLGGADTDTQYF